Included here is one T cell receptor beta chain sequence, with context. Its target is unknown. These data belong to a study of blood T cells in healthy people across ages. Study results and caveats: Compared with aged donors, long-lived donors showed fewer expanded clones, suggesting selection. Observed TCR beta diversity per million T cells went down as age went up. This fall followed a roughly linear course with age.

It was with a sample-barcoded 5' primer and a J-beta primer mix that a second PCR of about 6 to 12 cycles was run. TCRdb processed the 5' RACE reads anew with MiXCR; each CDR3 protein has one entry. The sample contains 700,000 to 850,000 distinct CDR3 sequences, 35% to 40% of which appear only once. The sample providers were healthy Caucasian people from Russia, aged roughly 6 to 90. Samples each yielded at least 6 micrograms of total RNA. CDR1 is SGDLS, CDR2 YYNGEE, per germline. CDR3 length equals 15 residues. Trimming cost V 3 bases and J 3 bases; bases outside gene matches: 8. Sequenced sample: blood. This TCR was sampled from a man between 18 and 35 years old in good health. The chain combines TRBV9 with TRBJ1-1; 7 bases align to TRBD1. The CDR3 region is CASSASYQGDTEAFF. In nucleotides, the CDR3 is TGTGCCAGCAGCGCCTCATACCAGGGGGACACTGAAGCTTTCTTT.